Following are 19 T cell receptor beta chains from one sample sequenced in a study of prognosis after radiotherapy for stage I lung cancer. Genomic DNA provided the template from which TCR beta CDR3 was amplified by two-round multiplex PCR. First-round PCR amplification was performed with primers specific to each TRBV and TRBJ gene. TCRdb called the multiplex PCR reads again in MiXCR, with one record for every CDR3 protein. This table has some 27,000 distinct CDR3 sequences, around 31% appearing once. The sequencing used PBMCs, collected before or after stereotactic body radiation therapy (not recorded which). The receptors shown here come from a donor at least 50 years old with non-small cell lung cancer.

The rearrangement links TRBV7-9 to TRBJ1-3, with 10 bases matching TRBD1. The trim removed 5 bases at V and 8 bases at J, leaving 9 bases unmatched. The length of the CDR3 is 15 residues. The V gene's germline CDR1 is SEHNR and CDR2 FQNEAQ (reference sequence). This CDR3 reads CASSNAGQGEDTIYF. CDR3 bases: TGTGCCAGCAGCAACGCTGGACAGGGGGAAGACACCATATATTTT.

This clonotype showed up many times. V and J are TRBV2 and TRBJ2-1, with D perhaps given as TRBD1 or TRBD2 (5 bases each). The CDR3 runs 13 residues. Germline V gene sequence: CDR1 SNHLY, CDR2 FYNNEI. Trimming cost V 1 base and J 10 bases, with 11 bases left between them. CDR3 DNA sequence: TGTGCCAGCAGTGAAGGTCTTGGGACCGAGCAGTTCTTC. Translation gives CASSEGLGTEQFF.

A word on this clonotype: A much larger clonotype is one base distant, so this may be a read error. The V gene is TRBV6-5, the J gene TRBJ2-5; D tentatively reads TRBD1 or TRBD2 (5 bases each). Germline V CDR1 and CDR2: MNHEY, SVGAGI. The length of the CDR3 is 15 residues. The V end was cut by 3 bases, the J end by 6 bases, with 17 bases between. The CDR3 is CASSYAPGPQQTQYF. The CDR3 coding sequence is TGTGCCAGCAGTTATGCTCCGGGACCACAACAGACCCAGTACTTC.

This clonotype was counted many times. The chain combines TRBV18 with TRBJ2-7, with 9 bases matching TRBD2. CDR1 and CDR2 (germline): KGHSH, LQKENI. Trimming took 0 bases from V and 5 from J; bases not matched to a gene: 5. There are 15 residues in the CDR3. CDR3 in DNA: TGTGCCAGCTCACCACCTAGCGGGAGTATGAACGAGCAGTACTTC. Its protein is CASSPPSGSMNEQYF.

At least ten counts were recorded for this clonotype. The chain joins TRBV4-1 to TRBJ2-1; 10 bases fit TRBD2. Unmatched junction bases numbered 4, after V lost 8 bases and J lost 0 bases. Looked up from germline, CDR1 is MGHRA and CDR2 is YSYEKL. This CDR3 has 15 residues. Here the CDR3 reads CASQRGGGSYNEQFF. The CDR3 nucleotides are TGCGCCAGCCAGCGGGGGGGAGGCTCCTACAATGAGCAGTTCTTC.

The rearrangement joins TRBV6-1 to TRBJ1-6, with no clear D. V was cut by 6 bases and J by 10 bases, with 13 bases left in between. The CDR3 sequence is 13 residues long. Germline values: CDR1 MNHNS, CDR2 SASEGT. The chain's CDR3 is CASRPIPFSPLHF. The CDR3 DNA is TGTGCCAGCAGGCCCATACCGTTCTCACCCCTCCACTTT.

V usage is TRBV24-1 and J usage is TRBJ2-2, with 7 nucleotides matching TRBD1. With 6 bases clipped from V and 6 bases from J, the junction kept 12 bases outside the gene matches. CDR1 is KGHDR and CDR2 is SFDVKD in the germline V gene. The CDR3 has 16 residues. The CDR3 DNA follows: TGTGCCACCAGTAAAGTACAGGGGCCGGTCTCCGGGGAGCTGTTTTTT. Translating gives CATSKVQGPVSGELFF.

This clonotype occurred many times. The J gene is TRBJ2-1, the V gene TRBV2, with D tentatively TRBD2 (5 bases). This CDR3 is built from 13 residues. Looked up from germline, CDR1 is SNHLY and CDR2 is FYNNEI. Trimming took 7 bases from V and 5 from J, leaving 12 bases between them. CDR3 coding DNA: TGTGCCAGCACCGGGGAGCCGGACAATGAGCAGTTCTTC. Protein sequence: CASTGEPDNEQFF. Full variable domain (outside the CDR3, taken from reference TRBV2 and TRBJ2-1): EPEVTQTPSHQVTQMGQEVILRCVPISNHLYFYWYRQILGQKVEFLVSFYNNEISEKSEIFDDQFSVERPDGSNFTLKIRSTKLEDSAMYFCASTGEPDNEQFFGPGTRLTVL.

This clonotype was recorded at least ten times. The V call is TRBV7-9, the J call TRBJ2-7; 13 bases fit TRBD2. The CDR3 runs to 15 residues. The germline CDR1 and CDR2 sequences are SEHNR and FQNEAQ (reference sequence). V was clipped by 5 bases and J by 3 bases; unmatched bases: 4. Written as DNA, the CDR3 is TGTGCCAGCAGCCAGACTAGCGGGGGGTTCTACGAGCAGTACTTC. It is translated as CASSQTSGGFYEQYF.

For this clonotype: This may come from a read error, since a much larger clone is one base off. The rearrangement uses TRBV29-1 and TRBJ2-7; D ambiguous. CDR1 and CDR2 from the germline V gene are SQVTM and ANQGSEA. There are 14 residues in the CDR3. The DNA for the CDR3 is TGCAGCGCCTCCTCAGTTTACGGAACCTACGAGAAGTACTTC. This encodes CSASSVYGTYEKYF.

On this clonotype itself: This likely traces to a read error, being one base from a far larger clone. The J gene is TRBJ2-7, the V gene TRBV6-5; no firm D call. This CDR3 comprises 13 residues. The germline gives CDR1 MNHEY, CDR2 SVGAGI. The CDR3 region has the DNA TGTGTCAGCAGTGATAGGATGGCCTACGAGCAGTACTTC. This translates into CVSSDRMAYEQYF.

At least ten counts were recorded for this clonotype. CDR3 sequence: CASSYGGTGGGETQYF. The CDR3, as DNA: TGTGCCAGCAGTTACGGGGGGACAGGGGGGGGAGAGACCCAGTACTTC. The J gene is TRBJ2-5, the V gene TRBV6-9; 11 positions agree with TRBD1. Germline CDR1 MNHGY, CDR2 SVAAGI. CDR3 length: 16 amino acids. The ends lost 3 bases at V and 4 bases at J; junction bases unmatched: 7.

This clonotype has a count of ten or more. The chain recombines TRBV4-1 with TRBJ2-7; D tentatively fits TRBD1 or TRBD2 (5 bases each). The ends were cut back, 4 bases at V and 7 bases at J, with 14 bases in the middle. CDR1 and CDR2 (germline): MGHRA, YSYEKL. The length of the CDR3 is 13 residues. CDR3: CASSPGPMGEQYF. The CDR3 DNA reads TGCGCCAGCAGCCCGGGGCCGATGGGGGAGCAGTACTTC.

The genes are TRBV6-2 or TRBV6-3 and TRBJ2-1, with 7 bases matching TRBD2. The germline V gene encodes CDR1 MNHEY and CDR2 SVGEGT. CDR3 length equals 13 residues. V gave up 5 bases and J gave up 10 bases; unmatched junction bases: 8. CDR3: CASSSGNSYEQFF. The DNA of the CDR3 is TGTGCCAGCAGTAGCGGGAACTCCTACGAGCAGTTCTTC.

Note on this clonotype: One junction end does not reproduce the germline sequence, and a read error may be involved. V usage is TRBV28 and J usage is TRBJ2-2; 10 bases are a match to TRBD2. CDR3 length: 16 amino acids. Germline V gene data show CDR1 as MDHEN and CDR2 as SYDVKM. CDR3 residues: CASRIASGGRTGKLFF. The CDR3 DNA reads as TGTGCCAGCAGAATCGCTAGCGGGGGCCGCACCGGGAAGCTGTTTTTT.

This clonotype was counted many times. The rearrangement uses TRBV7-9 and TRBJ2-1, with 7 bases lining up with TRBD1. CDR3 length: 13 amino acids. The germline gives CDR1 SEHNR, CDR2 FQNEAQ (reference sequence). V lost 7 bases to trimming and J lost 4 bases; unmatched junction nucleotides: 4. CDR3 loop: CASTPGQYNEQFF. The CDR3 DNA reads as TGTGCCAGCACCCCGGGACAGTACAATGAGCAGTTCTTC.

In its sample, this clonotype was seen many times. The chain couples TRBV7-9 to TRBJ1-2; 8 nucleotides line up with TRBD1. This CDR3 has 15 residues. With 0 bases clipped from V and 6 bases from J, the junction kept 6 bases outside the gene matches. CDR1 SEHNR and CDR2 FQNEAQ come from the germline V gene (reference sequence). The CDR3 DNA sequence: TGTGCCAGCAGCTTAGCGGGGACAGGAGGAAATGGCTACACCTTC. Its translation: CASSLAGTGGNGYTF. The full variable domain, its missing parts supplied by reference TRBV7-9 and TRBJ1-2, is DTGVSQNPRHKITKRGQNVTFRCDPISEHNRLYWYRQTLGQGPEFLTYFQNEAQLEKSRLLSDRFSAERPKGSFSTLEIQRTEQGDSAMYLCASSLAGTGGNGYTFGSGTRLTVV.

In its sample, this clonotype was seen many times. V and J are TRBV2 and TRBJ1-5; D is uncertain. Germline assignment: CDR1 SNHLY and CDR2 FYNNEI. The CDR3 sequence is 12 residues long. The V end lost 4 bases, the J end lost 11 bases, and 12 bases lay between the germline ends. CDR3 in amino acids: CASSARPETQHF. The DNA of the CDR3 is TGTGCCAGCAGTGCGCGGCCAGAGACCCAGCATTTT.

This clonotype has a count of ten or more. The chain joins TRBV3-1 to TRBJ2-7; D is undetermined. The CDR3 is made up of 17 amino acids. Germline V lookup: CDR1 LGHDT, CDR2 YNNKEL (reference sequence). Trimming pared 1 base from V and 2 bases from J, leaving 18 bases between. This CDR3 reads CASSQAVLEHITYEQYF. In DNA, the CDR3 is TGTGCCAGCAGCCAAGCGGTGCTTGAACACATAACCTACGAGCAGTACTTC.